This T cell receptor (beta chain) was documented in a study of shared clonotypes between healthy human individuals. Background on the study: In total, the donors were a couple of women and a few men aged 18 to 49.

Per germline, CDR1 SEHNR and CDR2 FQNEAQ (reference sequence). The CDR3 is 18 residues long. Losses at the gene ends were 3 bases for V and 1 base for J; bases not matched to a gene: 12. CD45RO negativity and positive selection for CCR7 defined naive CD8 cells, a population that excluded terminally differentiated effector memory CD45RA+ cells. Methods used by the authors: Filtering of immunoSEQ junctional sequences could not match full-length read filtering. Clones were read by immunoSEQ multiplex PCR, and TCRdb kept only the in-frame ones, dropping some. The V and J calls and clone size come from that table; D and trimming were worked out from the DNA. The sample includes around 1.9 million clones, about 92% of them seen just once.

Input material: naive CD8+ T cells from PBMCs. This sequence was found in a man younger than 30 in good health. Some clones in this sample may be carry-over from other donors' samples. The chain carries TRBV7-9 and TRBJ2-5, with 9 bases aligning to TRBD2. The CDR3, as DNA: TGTGCCAGCAGCTTTAGACTAGCGGCGGGTGGATTCCAAGAGACCCAGTACTTC. This gives the protein CASSFRLAAGGFQETQYF.